The 20 T cell receptor beta chains below all came from one sample that was sequenced in a study of blood T cells in healthy people across ages (dated by TCRdb to between 2015 and 2017). Receptor amplification or capture employed 5' RACE. This sample was sequenced with an Illumina HiSeq 2500. A second about 7 to 12 cycle PCR used a sample-barcoded 5' primer and a J-beta primer mix. TCRdb trimmed the raw reads at Q25, called clones with MiXCR and kept productive beta chains. Here each entry gathers all rows of one CDR3 protein and keeps the most common genes and DNA. The sample table lists more than 650,000 distinct CDR3 sequences, around a fifth of them with a count of one. The ten largest make up less than 25% of the sample. Input material: blood. Receptor source: a man aged 65 to 79 in good health.

The CDR3 DNA reads TGTGCCAGCAGCCAAGGATCCGGGGGGAACACTGAAGCTTTCTTT. Amino acids: CASSQGSGGNTEAFF. The chain joins TRBV3-1 to TRBJ1-1; tentative D call: TRBD1 (5 bases). The CDR3 has 15 amino acids. CDR1 and CDR2 (germline): LGHDT, YNNKEL (reference sequence). V gave up 1 base and J gave up 1 base, with 10 bases separating them.

This clonotype was detected only a few times. Mismatch with germline at one junction end may stem from a read error. The chain combines TRBV11-2 with TRBJ1-2; no reliable D call. Germline CDR1 is SGHAT and CDR2 is FQNNGV. This CDR3 is built from 14 residues. The CDR3 spells CASSLAPPYYGYIF. DNA for the CDR3: TGTGCCAGCAGCTTAGCTCCACCCTACTATGGCTACATCTTC.

This clonotype appeared a few times. The rearrangement joins TRBV10-1 to TRBJ2-3, with D unclear. The CDR3 extends over 14 amino acids. Germline loops: CDR1 WNHNN, CDR2 SYGVQD (reference sequence). V was pared by 6 bases and J by 5 bases, with 15 bases between. The CDR3 spells CASSDLNWGDTQYF. The DNA for the CDR3 is TGCGCCAGCAGCGACCTAAACTGGGGAGATACGCAGTATTTT.

V gene TRBV20-1 combines with J gene TRBJ2-5; tentative D call: TRBD2 (5 bases). The CDR3 is made up of 12 amino acids. CDR1 DFQATT and CDR2 SNEGSKA come from the germline V gene (reference sequence). V shed 2 bases and J shed 5 bases, with 9 bases lying between them. CDR3 nucleotide sequence: TGCAGTGCTAGATGGGGAGACGAGACCCAGTACTTC. It specifies CSARWGDETQYF.

This clonotype was counted at least ten times. Relative to the germline gene, one junction end is altered; a read error may explain this. The genes are TRBV7-9 and TRBJ1-1; D remains unclear. The CDR3 runs to 12 residues. Germline CDR1 SEHNR, CDR2 FQNEAQ (reference sequence). For the CDR3, the DNA is TGTGCCAGCAGCCTGGTCAACGGCCTCCGGCTCTTT. Translated: CASSLVNGLRLF. Together with reference TRBV7-9 and TRBJ1-1, the CDR3 gives the full variable domain: DTGVSQNPRHKITKRGQNVTFRCDPISEHNRLYWYRQTLGQGPEFLTYFQNEAQLEKSRLLSDRFSAERPKGSFSTLEIQRTEQGDSAMYLCASSLVNGLRLFGQGTRLTVV.

The chain couples TRBV5-1 to TRBJ2-3; maybe TRBD2 (6 bases). Germline V lookup: CDR1 SGHRS, CDR2 YFSETQ. The CDR3 contains 15 residues. V was pared by 9 bases and J by 1 base, with 18 bases between. The CDR3 spells CATIAVASGTDTQYF. DNA for the CDR3: TGCGCCACTATCGCCGTAGCTAGCGGCACAGATACGCAGTATTTT.

The gene calls are TRBV6-1 and TRBJ2-7; D gene uncertain. The V and J ends lost 5 bases and 7 bases respectively, with 15 bases between them. The germline CDR1 and CDR2 sequences are MNHNS and SASEGT. This CDR3 region has 13 residues. CDR3: CASSPRTEREQYV. DNA of the CDR3: TGTGCCAGCAGTCCCCGGACCGAGAGGGAGCAGTACGTC.

This clonotype was detected only a few times. The rearrangement joins TRBV20-1 to TRBJ2-1, with 10 bases matching TRBD2. This CDR3 region has 14 residues. Per germline, CDR1 DFQATT and CDR2 SNEGSKA (reference sequence). The J segment lost 3 bases and the V segment lost 6 bases, leaving 5 bases of the junction unmatched. As DNA, the CDR3 is TGCAGTGCCACGGGACTAGCGAACTACAATGAGCAGTTCTTC. Translated: CSATGLANYNEQFF.

The CDR3 sequence: CAWRSSGRSGTIYF. For the CDR3, the DNA is TGTGCCTGGAGATCCTCGGGAAGGTCGGGCACCATATATTTT. The V call is TRBV30, the J call TRBJ1-3; no definite D call. The V gene lost 3 bases and the J gene lost 9 bases, with 18 bases spanning the gap. The CDR3 extends over 14 amino acids. Germline values: CDR1 GTSNPN, CDR2 SVGIG (reference sequence).

This clonotype was seen many times. This chain uses TRBV7-2 with TRBJ2-7; TRBD1 aligns across 7 bases. CDR1 SGHTA and CDR2 FQGNSA come from the germline V gene. This CDR3 spans 15 amino acids. V shed 1 base and J 3 bases; nucleotides not matched to a gene: 6. This chain's CDR3 is CASSLVPGGNYEQYF. In DNA, the CDR3 is TGTGCCAGCAGCTTAGTCCCAGGGGGAAACTACGAGCAGTACTTC.

The rearrangement links TRBV2 to TRBJ2-7; tentative D call: TRBD1 (9 bases). The ends were cut back, 6 bases at V and 3 bases at J, with 21 bases in the middle. Germline lookup yields CDR1 SNHLY and CDR2 FYNNEI. The CDR3 is 16 residues long. Here the CDR3 reads CASRKTGGGQGYEQYF. CDR3 nucleotides: TGTGCCAGCAGGAAAACCGGGGGGGGACAGGGCTACGAGCAGTACTTC.

This clonotype came up many times. CDR3 protein: CATSDHSNTGELFF. DNA for the CDR3: TGTGCCACCAGTGATCATTCGAACACCGGGGAGCTGTTTTTT. The rearrangement links TRBV24-1 to TRBJ2-2; no definite D call. Germline V lookup: CDR1 KGHDR, CDR2 SFDVKD. The ends were cut back, 3 bases at V and 0 bases at J, with 4 bases in the middle. The CDR3 has 14 amino acids.

This clonotype showed up just once. The J gene is TRBJ1-1, the V gene TRBV19; 7 bases fit TRBD1. V dropped 4 bases and J dropped 13; count of bases not matched to a gene: 9. This CDR3 contains 12 residues. Germline loops: CDR1 LNHDA, CDR2 SQIVND (reference sequence). The CDR3 spells CASSTRDRRNFF. CDR3 in DNA: TGTGCCAGTAGTACCCGGGACAGACGGAATTTCTTT.

This clonotype was seen more than once but under ten times. This chain links TRBV12-3 or TRBV12-4 with TRBJ1-4; perhaps TRBD1 as D (6 bases). V lost 7 bases and J lost 7, with 16 bases in between. There are 14 residues in the CDR3. The CDR3 region is CASTTGQLFEKLFF. The DNA for the CDR3 is TGTGCCAGCACCACCGGACAGTTATTTGAAAAACTGTTTTTT.

This clonotype was observed a few times. The chain employs TRBV3-1 and TRBJ2-5; 10 bases are shared with TRBD2. CDR3 length equals 15 residues. The V gene's germline CDR1 is LGHDT and CDR2 YNNKEL (reference sequence). V dropped 4 bases and J dropped 2; count of bases not matched to a gene: 4. Here the CDR3 DNA reads TGTGCCAGCAGCCGGCCGGGACTAGCGCAAGAGACCCAGTACTTC. Amino acid sequence: CASSRPGLAQETQYF.

The chain combines TRBV24-1 with TRBJ2-1, with D perhaps TRBD1 (6 bases). V was shortened by 4 bases and J by 4 bases, with 10 bases between the two germline ends. This CDR3 has 14 residues. Germline CDR1 KGHDR, CDR2 SFDVKD. CDR3: CATSDHREYNEQFF. The CDR3 coding sequence is TGTGCCACCAGTGACCACAGGGAATACAATGAGCAGTTCTTC.

This clonotype was recorded a few times. The CDR3 region has the DNA TGTGCCACCACGAGGGGGAGTAACACTGAAGCTTTCTTT. Its translation is CATTRGSNTEAFF. This chain joins TRBV6-6 and TRBJ1-1; D is possibly TRBD1 (6 bases). The V gene lost 10 bases and the J gene lost 2 bases, with 14 bases spanning the gap. In germline, CDR1 is MNHNY, CDR2 SVGAGI (reference sequence). The CDR3 is made up of 13 amino acids.

This clonotype was detected only a few times. The V call is TRBV20-1, the J call TRBJ2-4, with 9 bases aligning to TRBD2. The trim removed 7 bases at V and 0 bases at J, leaving 19 bases unmatched. This CDR3 has 19 amino acids. Germline V gene sequence: CDR1 DFQATT, CDR2 SNEGSKA (reference sequence). The CDR3 coding sequence is TGCAGTGGGCGGGTTAGCGGCGGGGGGGCCAGGGTAGCCAAAAACATTCAGTACTTC. Protein: CSGRVSGGGARVAKNIQYF.

The CDR3 here is CSGWTGSGELFF. The CDR3 nucleotides are TGCAGCGGGTGGACAGGGTCCGGGGAGCTGTTTTTT. V gene TRBV29-1 combines with J gene TRBJ2-2; 8 bases are shared with TRBD1. Germline CDR1 reads SQVTM; CDR2 reads ANQGSEA. The V and J ends lost 7 bases and 6 bases, in that order; junction bases with no gene match: 4. The CDR3 extends over 12 amino acids.

The chain couples TRBV2 to TRBJ2-3; TRBD2 matches 7 bases. Germline assignment: CDR1 SNHLY and CDR2 FYNNEI. The length of the CDR3 is 17 residues. V was clipped by 0 bases and J by 0 bases; unmatched bases: 6. DNA of the CDR3: TGTGCCAGCAGTGAAGCGGCTAGCGGTGCTAGCACAGATACGCAGTATTTT. Translating gives CASSEAASGASTDTQYF.